This T cell receptor (beta chain) is drawn from a study of T cells of healthy individuals. TCRdb called the 5' RACE reads again in MiXCR, with one record for every CDR3 protein. The table includes more than 85,000 distinct CDR3 sequences, 17% detected once. V gave up 3 bases and J gave up 5 bases; unmatched junction bases: 7. Germline V lookup: CDR1 MDHEN, CDR2 SYDVKM. The CDR3 length is 15 residues. This clonotype was observed a handful of times. The V call is TRBV28, the J call TRBJ2-3, with TRBD1 matching 8 bases. This clonotype was sampled from a human donor in good health. CDR3 coding DNA: TGTGCCAGCAGTTTGGAGACAGGGGCCCGAGATACGCAGTATTTT. Its translation is CASSLETGARDTQYF.